This record concerns one TCR beta chain sequence. Its antigen target is currently unknown. No base quality values were provided; no much bigger clone lies one nucleotide off. Inclusive of the bounding cysteine and phenylalanine, the CDR3 is 13 residues long. The sequence is cut down to CDR3 DNA, 39 bases in frame from base 1. From a lookup of the germline V gene, CDR1 and CDR2 are SGHVS and FQNEAQ. A distance of 9 bases separates the germline ends of V and J, which lose 5 bases and 2 bases respectively. Participants in the prospective study were enrolled through a virtual design, were aged about 18 to 100 years, and lived in roughly 26 United States geographic areas. In the prospective study, participants were assigned to cohorts based on the clinical history participants reported in a screening survey and a study questionnaire. Recovered participants in ImmuneRACE Cohort 3 were defined by two consecutive negative NP/OP PCR tests, clearance by a healthcare professional, or resolution of symptoms. In the prospective study, mobile phlebotomists collected whole blood, serum and a nasopharyngeal or oropharyngeal swab from each participant. Additional blood draws and questionnaires over a 2-month period could optionally be provided by prospective study participants. Prospective study blood samples were shipped either frozen or at room temperature before DNA extraction.

The data derive from a study of blood T cell repertoires in COVID-19 (dated by TCRdb to 2020 to 2022). Turning to the overall study: Collaborator samples came from the United States, Italy and Spain and covered acute and convalescent phases of COVID-19. Samples were obtained from the ongoing ImmuneRACE study (first 160 participants) and from some 1,300 subjects provided by 6 global collaborators. Where HLA class I and class II types were available, the types were taken from metadata supplied by the sample provider, not from assay-based typing. Deeply sampled blood TCRbeta repertoires from subjects exposed to, actively infected with, or recovered from COVID-19 were included in the dataset. The material from the prospective study consisted of cDNA or gDNA derived from T cells, B-cell-depleted T cells, or PBMCs. The sample metadata nearly always contained a de-identified subject ID, COVID-19 status, age in years and sex. A freely available public database, intended as a resource for researchers studying the immune response to SARS-CoV-2, is where the repertoires were released.

General study outcomes and caveats: Clinical and demographic metadata were provided uncurated, with the amount varying by source and participant.

TCRbeta CDR3 regions were amplified from genomic DNA using the immunoSEQ Assay, a bias-controlled multiplex PCR. Under the source paper's analysis protocol: Nucleated cell counts per sample were estimated from amplification of reference gene primers within the assay. Sequence reads were collapsed and filtered to measure the absolute abundance of every unique TCRbeta CDR3 rearrangement. For each sample, productive Simpson clonality was calculated by taking the square root of Simpson's diversity index across productive rearrangements. TCRdb retrieved this table from immuneACCESS and kept in-frame rearrangements only. Not all clones are present; in checked studies, unresolved V genes account for under half, and no reason is known for the remainder. The V and J calls and clone size come from that table; D and trimming were worked out from the DNA. Across this sample there are some 300,000 clones, with over 75% seen only once. Of the sample, 0.75% to 1% falls within the top ten clones.

This chain is built from TRBV7-8 and TRBJ1-1; the D gene is unclear. This clonotype was obtained from a woman under 40 who had recovered from COVID-19. The sample consisted of PBMCs or T cells enriched from blood (not recorded which). The sequenced DNA is TGTGCCAGCAGCCTCGGGATTAACACTGAAGCTTTCTTT. It codes for CASSLGINTEAFF.